This T cell receptor beta chain comes out of a study of T cell repertoires in cytomegalovirus infection. Study observations and caveats: In two of eight donors, the top clonotype was HLA-C-restricted CMV-specific.

TCRdb independently ran MiXCR on the reads; one entry per CDR3 protein. This sample has about 130,000 distinct CDR3 sequences, with 20% to 30% found just once. Concerning this clonotype itself: Its antigen is currently unknown.

The sample taken for sequencing was PBMCs, sequenced either directly or after in vitro stimulation (not recorded which). The sequence was collected from a human donor in good health (CMV status not recorded). Some clones in this sample may be carry-over from other donors' samples.

The CDR3 region is CASSRPNYGYTF. In DNA form, the CDR3 reads TGTGCCAGCAGTAGGCCTAACTATGGCTACACCTTC. This rearrangement joins TRBV28 to TRBJ1-2; D gene uncertain. Germline values: CDR1 MDHEN, CDR2 SYDVKM. The CDR3 is 12 residues long. V lost 5 bases, J lost 0 bases, and 4 bases lay in between.